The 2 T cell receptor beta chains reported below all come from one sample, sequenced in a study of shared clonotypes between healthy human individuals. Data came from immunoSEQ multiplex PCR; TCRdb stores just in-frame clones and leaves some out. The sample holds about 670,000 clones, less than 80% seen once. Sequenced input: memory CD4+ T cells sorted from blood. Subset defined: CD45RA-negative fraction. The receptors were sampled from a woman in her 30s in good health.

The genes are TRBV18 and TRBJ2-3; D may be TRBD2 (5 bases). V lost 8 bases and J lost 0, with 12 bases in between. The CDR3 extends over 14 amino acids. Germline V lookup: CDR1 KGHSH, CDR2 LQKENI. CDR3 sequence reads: CASKMGGSTDTQYF. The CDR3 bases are TGTGCCAGCAAAATGGGCGGGAGCACAGATACGCAGTATTTT.

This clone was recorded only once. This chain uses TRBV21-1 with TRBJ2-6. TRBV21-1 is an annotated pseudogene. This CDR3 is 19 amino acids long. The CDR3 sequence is CASSTTPRGVHSGANVLTF. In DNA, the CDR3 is TGTGCCAGCAGTACGACCCCGAGGGGCGTCCACTCTGGGGCCAACGTCCTGACTTTC.